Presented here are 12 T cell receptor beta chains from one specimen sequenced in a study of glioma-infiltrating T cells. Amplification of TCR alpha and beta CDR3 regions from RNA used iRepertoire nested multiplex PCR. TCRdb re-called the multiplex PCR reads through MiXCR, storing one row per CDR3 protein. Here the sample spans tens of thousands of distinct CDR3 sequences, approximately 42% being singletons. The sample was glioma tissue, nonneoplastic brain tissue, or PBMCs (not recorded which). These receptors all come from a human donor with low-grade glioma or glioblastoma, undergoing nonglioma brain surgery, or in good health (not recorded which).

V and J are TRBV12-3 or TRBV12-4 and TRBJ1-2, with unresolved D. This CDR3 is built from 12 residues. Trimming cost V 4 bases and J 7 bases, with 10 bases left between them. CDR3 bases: TGTGCCAGCAGTTCTAGTTACGGTGGCTACACCTTC. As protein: CASSSSYGGYTF.

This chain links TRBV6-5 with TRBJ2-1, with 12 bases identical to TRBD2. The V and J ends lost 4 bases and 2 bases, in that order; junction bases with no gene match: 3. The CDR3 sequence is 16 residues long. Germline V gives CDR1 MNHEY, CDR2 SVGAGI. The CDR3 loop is CASSFASGGAYNEQFF. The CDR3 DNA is TGTGCCAGCAGTTTCGCTAGCGGGGGGGCCTACAATGAGCAGTTCTTC.

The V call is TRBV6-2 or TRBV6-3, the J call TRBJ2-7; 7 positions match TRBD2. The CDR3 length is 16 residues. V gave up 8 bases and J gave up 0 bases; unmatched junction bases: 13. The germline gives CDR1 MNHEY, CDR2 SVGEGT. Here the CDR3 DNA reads TGTGCCAGCGGAATGACTAGCAGTTATAGCTCCTACGAGCAGTACTTC. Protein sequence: CASGMTSSYSSYEQYF.

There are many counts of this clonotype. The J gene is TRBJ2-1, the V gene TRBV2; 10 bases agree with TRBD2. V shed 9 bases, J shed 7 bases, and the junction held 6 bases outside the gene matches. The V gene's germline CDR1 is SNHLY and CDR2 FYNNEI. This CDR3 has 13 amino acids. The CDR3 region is CARGLADRNEQFF. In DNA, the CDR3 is TGTGCCAGAGGACTAGCGGACAGAAATGAGCAGTTCTTC. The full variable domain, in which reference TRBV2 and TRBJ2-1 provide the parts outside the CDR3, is EPEVTQTPSHQVTQMGQEVILRCVPISNHLYFYWYRQILGQKVEFLVSFYNNEISEKSEIFDDQFSVERPDGSNFTLKIRSTKLEDSAMYFCARGLADRNEQFFGPGTRLTVL.

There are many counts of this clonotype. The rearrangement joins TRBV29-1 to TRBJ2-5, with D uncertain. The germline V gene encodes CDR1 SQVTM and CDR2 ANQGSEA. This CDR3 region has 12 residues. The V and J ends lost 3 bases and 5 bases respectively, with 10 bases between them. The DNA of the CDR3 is TGCAGCGTTGATCAGGTCGGGGAGACCCAGTACTTC. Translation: CSVDQVGETQYF.

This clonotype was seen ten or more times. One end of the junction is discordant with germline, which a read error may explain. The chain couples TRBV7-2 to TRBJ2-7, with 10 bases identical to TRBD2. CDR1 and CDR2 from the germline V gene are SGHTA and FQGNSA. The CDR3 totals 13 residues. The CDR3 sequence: CASSLAGAYEQYF. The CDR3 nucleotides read TGTGCCAGCAGCCTAGCGGGAGCCTACGAGCAGTACTTC.

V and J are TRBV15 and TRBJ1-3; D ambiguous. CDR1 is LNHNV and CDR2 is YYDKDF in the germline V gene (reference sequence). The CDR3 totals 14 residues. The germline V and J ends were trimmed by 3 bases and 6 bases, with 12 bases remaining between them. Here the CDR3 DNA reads TGTGCCACCAGCAGTCAGAGTGCTGAAAACACCATATATTTT. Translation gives CATSSQSAENTIYF.

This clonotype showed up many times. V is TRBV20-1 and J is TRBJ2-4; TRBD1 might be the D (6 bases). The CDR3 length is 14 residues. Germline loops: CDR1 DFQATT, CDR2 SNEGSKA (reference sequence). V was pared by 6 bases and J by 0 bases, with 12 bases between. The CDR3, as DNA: TGCAGTGCCCCGGACAGTTTAGCCAAAAACATTCAGTACTTC. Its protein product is CSAPDSLAKNIQYF.

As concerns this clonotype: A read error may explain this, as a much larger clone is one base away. The CDR3 bases are TGTGCCAGCTACGAACAGGGCCCAAACACTGAAGCTTTCTTT. Translation: CASYEQGPNTEAFF. The V and J genes are TRBV18 and TRBJ1-1, with D tentatively TRBD1 (6 bases). The length of the CDR3 is 14 residues. V lost 7 bases to trimming and J lost 2 bases, with 14 bases between them. From germline, CDR1 is KGHSH and CDR2 LQKENI.

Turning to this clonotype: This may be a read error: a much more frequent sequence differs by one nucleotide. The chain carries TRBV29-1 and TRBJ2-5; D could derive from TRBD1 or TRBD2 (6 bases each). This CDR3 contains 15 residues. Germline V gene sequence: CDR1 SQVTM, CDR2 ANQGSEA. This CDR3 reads CGAQGGGGFQETQYF. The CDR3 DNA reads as TGCGGCGCTCAAGGGGGTGGGGGGTTCCAAGAGACCCAGTACTTC. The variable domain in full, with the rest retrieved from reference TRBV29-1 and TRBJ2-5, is SAVISQKPSRDICQRGTSLTIQCQVDSQVTMMFWYRQQPGQSLTLIATANQGSEATYESGFVIDKFPISRPNLTFSTLTVSNMSPEDSSIYLCGAQGGGGFQETQYFGPGTRLLVL.

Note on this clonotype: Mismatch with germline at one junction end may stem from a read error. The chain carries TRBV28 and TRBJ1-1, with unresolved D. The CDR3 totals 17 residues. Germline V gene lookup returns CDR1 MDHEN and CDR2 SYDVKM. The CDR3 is CASILFGVGVVGTEASF. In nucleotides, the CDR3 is TGTGCCAGCATTTTATTTGGGGTTGGAGTAGTCGGAACCGAAGCTTCCTTT.

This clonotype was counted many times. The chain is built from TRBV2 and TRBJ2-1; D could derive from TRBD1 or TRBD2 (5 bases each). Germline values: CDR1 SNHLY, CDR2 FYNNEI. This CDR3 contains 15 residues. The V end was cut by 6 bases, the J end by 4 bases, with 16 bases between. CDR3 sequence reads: CASRREGSNYNEQFF. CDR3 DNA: TGTGCCAGCAGGAGAGAGGGGTCGAATTACAATGAGCAGTTCTTC. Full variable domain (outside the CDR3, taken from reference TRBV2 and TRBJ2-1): EPEVTQTPSHQVTQMGQEVILRCVPISNHLYFYWYRQILGQKVEFLVSFYNNEISEKSEIFDDQFSVERPDGSNFTLKIRSTKLEDSAMYFCASRREGSNYNEQFFGPGTRLTVL.